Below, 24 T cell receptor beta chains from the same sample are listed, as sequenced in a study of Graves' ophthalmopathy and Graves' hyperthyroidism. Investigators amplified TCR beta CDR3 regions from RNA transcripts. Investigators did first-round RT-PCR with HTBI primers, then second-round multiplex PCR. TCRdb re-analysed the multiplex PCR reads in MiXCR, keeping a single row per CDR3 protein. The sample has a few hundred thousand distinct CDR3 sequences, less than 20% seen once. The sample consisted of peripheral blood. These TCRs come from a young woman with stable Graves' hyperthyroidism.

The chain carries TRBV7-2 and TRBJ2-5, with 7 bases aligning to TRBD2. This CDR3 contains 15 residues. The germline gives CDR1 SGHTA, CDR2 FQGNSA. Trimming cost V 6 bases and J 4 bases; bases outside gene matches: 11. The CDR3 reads CASSSSSGNRETQYF. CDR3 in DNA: TGTGCCAGCAGTTCATCTAGCGGAAACCGAGAGACCCAGTACTTC.

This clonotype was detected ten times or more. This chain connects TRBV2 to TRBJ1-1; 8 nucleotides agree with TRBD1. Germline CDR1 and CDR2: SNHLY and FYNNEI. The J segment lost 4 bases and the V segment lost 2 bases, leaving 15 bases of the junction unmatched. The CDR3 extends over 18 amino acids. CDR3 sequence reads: CASSEITGGPPIGTEAFF. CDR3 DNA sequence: TGTGCCAGCAGTGAAATTACAGGGGGACCCCCCATCGGCACTGAAGCTTTCTTT.

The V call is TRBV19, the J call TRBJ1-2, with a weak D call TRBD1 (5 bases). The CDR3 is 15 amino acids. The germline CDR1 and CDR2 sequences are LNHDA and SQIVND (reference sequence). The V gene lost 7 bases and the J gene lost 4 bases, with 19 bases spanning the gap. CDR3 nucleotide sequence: TGTGCCAGTACCTCTCACGGGGGAGTTAGCTATGGCTACACCTTC. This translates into CASTSHGGVSYGYTF.

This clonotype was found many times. The CDR3 protein is CASRESSGIEQYF. DNA for the CDR3: TGTGCCAGCAGGGAGTCCTCCGGGATCGAGCAGTACTTC. The V call is TRBV27, the J call TRBJ2-7; tentatively, D is TRBD2 (5 bases). Germline CDR1 and CDR2: MNHEY and SMNVEV (reference sequence). The ends were cut back, 6 bases at V and 6 bases at J, with 15 bases in the middle. The CDR3 is 13 residues long.

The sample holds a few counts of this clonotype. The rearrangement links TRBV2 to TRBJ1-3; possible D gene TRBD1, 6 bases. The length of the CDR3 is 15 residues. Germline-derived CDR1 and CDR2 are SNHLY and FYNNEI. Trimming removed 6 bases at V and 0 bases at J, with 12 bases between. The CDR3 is CASSPDRSSGNTIYF. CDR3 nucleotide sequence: TGTGCCAGCAGCCCCGACAGGTCCTCTGGAAACACCATATATTTT.

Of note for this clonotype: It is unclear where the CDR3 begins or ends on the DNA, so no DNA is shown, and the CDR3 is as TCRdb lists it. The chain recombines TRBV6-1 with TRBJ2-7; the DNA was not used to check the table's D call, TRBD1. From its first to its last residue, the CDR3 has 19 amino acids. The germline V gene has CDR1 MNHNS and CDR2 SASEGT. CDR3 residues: CASRGRRYGYTFGIHEQYF.

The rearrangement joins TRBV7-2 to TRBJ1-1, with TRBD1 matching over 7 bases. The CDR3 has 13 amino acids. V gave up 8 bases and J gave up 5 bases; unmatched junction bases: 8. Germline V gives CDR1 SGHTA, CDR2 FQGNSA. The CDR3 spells CASLRGRRTEAFF. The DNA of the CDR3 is TGTGCCAGCCTGAGGGGGCGAAGGACTGAAGCTTTCTTT.

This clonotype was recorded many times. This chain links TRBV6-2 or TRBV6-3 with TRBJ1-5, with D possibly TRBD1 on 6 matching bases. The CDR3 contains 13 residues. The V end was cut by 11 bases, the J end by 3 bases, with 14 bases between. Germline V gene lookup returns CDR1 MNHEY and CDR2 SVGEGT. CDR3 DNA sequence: TGTGCCGCCGGTGAGGGGGACAATCAGCCCCAGCATTTT. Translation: CAAGEGDNQPQHF.

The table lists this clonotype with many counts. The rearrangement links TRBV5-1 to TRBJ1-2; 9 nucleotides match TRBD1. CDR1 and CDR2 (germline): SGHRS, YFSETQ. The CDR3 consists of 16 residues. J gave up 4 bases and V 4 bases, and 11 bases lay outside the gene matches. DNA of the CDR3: TGCGCCAGCAGCGCTATACAGGGGGCGCGAGGCTATGGCTACACCTTC. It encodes CASSAIQGARGYGYTF.

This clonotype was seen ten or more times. The DNA for the CDR3 is TGTGCCAGCAGCGTAACTTCCCAGAACACTGAAGCTTTCTTT. Translated, it gives CASSVTSQNTEAFF. The chain joins TRBV9 to TRBJ1-1, with D unclear. The CDR3 sequence is 14 residues long. Germline-derived CDR1 and CDR2 are SGDLS and YYNGEE. V dropped 1 base and J dropped 1 base, with 8 bases sitting between them.

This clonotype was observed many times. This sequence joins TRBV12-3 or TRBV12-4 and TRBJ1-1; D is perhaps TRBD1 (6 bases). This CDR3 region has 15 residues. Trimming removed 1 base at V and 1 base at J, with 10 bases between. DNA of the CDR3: TGTGCCAGCAGTTTAGGAGGGGGAGCGAACACTGAAGCTTTCTTT. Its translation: CASSLGGGANTEAFF.

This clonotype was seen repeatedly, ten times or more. CDR3 loop: CSASGFGATKNLAKNIQYF. The CDR3 DNA reads TGCAGTGCTAGCGGTTTCGGGGCTACAAAGAACTTAGCCAAAAACATTCAGTACTTC. This sequence joins TRBV20-1 and TRBJ2-4; D may match TRBD1 or TRBD2 (5 bases each). Trimming removed 3 bases at V and 0 bases at J, with 24 bases between. This CDR3 is built from 19 residues. Per the germline V gene, CDR1 is DFQATT and CDR2 is SNEGSKA (reference sequence).

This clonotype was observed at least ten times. For the CDR3, the DNA is TGTGCCAGCACCAAAGACAACACCGGGGAGCTGTTTTTT. Translation gives CASTKDNTGELFF. The chain uses TRBV7-2 and TRBJ2-2; D not certain. Trimming shortened V by 7 bases and J by 2 bases, and 8 bases separated the two germline ends. The CDR3 has 13 amino acids. Germline CDR1 is SGHTA and CDR2 is FQGNSA.

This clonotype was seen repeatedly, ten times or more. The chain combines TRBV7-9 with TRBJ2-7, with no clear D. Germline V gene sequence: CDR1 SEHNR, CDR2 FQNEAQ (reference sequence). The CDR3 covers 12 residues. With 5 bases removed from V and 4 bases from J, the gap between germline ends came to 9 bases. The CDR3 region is CASSQRWYEQYF. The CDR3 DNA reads TGTGCCAGCAGCCAACGGTGGTACGAGCAGTACTTC.

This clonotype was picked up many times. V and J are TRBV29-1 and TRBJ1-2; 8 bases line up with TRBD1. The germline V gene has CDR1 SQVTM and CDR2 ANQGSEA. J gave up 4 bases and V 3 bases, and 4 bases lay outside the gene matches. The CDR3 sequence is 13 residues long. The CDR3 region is CSVELTGVYGYTF. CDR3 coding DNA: TGCAGCGTTGAGTTGACAGGGGTCTATGGCTACACCTTC. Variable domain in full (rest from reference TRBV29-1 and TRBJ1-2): SAVISQKPSRDICQRGTSLTIQCQVDSQVTMMFWYRQQPGQSLTLIATANQGSEATYESGFVIDKFPISRPNLTFSTLTVSNMSPEDSSIYLCSVELTGVYGYTFGSGTRLTVV.

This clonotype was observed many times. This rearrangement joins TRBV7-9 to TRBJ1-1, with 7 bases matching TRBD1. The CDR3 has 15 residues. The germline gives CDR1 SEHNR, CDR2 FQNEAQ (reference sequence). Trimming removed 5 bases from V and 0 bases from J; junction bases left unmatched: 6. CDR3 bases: TGTGCCAGCAGCCCTGGCAGGGGGGTGAACACTGAAGCTTTCTTT. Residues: CASSPGRGVNTEAFF.

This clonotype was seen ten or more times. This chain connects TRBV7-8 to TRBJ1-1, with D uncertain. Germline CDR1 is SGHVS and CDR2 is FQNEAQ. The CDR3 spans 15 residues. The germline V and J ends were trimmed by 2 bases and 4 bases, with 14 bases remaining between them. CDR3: CASSLLRTLSTEAFF. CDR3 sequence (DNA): TGTGCCAGCAGCTTATTACGGACTCTGAGCACTGAAGCTTTCTTT.

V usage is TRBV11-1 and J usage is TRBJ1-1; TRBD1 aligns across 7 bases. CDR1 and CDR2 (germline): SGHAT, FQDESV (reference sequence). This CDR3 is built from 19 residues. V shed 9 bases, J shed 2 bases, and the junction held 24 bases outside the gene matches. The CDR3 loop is CASRQGHLLRQGRNTEAFF. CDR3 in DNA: TGTGCCAGTAGACAGGGACACCTTCTAAGACAAGGGCGAAACACTGAAGCTTTCTTT.

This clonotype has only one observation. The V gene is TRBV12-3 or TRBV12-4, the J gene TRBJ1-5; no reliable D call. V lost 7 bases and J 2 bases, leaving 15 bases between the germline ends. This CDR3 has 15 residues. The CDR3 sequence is CASTPFTVGNQPQHF. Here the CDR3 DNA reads TGTGCCAGCACCCCTTTCACAGTGGGCAATCAGCCCCAGCATTTT.

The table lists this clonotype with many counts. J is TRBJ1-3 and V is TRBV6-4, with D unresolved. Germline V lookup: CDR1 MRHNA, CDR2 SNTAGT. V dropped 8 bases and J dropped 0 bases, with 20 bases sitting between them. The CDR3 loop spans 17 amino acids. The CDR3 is CASEPKSGRISGNTIYF. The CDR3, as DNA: TGTGCCAGCGAACCAAAATCCGGACGGATCTCTGGAAACACCATATATTTT.

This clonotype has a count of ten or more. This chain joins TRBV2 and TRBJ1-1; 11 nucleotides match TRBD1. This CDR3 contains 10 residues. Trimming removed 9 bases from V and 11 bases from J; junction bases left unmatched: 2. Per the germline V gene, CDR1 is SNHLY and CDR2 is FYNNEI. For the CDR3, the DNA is TGTGCCAGAGGGACAGGGGGTGCTTTCTTT. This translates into CARGTGGAFF.

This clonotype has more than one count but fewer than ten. CDR3 residues: CASSLGGEVTEAFF. In DNA form, the CDR3 reads TGCGCCAGCAGCTTGGGGGGAGAGGTCACTGAAGCTTTCTTT. This sequence joins TRBV5-1 and TRBJ1-1; D uncertain. This CDR3 is built from 14 residues. CDR1 SGHRS and CDR2 YFSETQ come from the germline V gene. V lost 0 bases, J lost 4 bases, and 10 bases lay in between.

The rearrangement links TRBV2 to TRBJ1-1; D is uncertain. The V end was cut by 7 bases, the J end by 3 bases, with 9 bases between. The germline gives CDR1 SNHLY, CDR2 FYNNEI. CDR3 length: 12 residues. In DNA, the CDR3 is TGTGCCAGCACGTTAGCTGACACTGAAGCTTTCTTT. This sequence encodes CASTLADTEAFF.

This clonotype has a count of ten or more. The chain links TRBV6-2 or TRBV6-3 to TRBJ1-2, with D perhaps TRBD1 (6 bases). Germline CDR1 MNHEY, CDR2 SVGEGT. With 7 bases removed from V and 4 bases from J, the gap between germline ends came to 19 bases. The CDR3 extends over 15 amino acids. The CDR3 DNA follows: TGTGCCAGCACTCCCGGCGGGGGCTTCGGCTATGGCTACACCTTC. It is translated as CASTPGGGFGYGYTF.